These 12 T cell receptor beta chains were sequenced from one sample in a study of shared clonotypes between healthy human individuals. The data were produced by immunoSEQ multiplex PCR, yet TCRdb's version contains in-frame clones alone and is incomplete. The sample lists approximately 590,000 clones, over 95% occurring once. It was CD45RO-negative cells, positively selected for CCR7, that made up naive CD8 cells, with terminally differentiated effector memory CD45RA+ cells excluded. Sequencing input: naive CD8+ T cells sorted from blood. These receptors all come from a woman in her twenties or thirties in good health.

To note about this clone: The same CDR3 arises from other DNA sequences in this sample as well. This chain connects TRBV5-6 to TRBJ2-5; 7 bases align to TRBD2. The CDR3 runs to 14 residues. V lost 2 bases to trimming and J lost 2 bases; unmatched junction nucleotides: 3. Germline CDR1 reads SGHDT; CDR2 reads YYEEEE. CDR3 coding DNA: TGTGCCAGCAGCTTAGTGGGAGGGCAAGAGACCCAGTACTTC. It specifies CASSLVGGQETQYF. The variable domain in full, completed from reference TRBV5-6 and TRBJ2-5, reads DAGVTQSPTHLIKTRGQQVTLRCSPKSGHDTVSWYQQALGQGPQFIFQYYEEEERQRGNFPDRFSGHQFPNYSSELNVNALLLGDSALYLCASSLVGGQETQYFGPGTRLLVL.

This rearrangement joins TRBV9 to TRBJ2-3, with D possibly TRBD2 on 5 matching bases. V lost 1 base and J 2 bases, leaving 11 bases between the germline ends. CDR1 is SGDLS and CDR2 is YYNGEE in the germline V gene. The CDR3 has 15 residues. The CDR3 sequence: CASSVIVGVTDTQYF. CDR3 DNA: TGTGCCAGCAGCGTAATAGTGGGAGTCACAGATACGCAGTATTTT.

The chain joins TRBV5-1 to TRBJ2-2, with D possibly TRBD1 on 6 matching bases. Trimming removed 4 bases from V and 7 bases from J, with 17 bases in between. CDR1 and CDR2 from the germline V gene are SGHRS and YFSETQ. The CDR3 runs to 15 residues. In DNA, the CDR3 is TGCGCCAGCAGCGTCTTAACAGGGACGGACGGGGAGCTGTTTTTT. It codes for CASSVLTGTDGELFF.

This chain uses TRBV30 with TRBJ2-3; 8 bases agree with TRBD1. Germline values: CDR1 GTSNPN, CDR2 SVGIG (reference sequence). The J segment lost 6 bases and the V segment lost 2 bases, leaving 10 bases of the junction unmatched. The CDR3 runs to 15 residues. DNA for the CDR3: TGTGCCTGGAGTTGGACAGGGCGAAGTACTGATACGCAGTATTTT. It codes for CAWSWTGRSTDTQYF. The whole variable domain, filled in from reference TRBV30 and TRBJ2-3, reads SQTIHQWPATLVQPVGSPLSLECTVEGTSNPNLYWYRQAAGRGLQLLFYSVGIGQISSEVPQNLSASRPQDRQFILSSKKLLLSDSGFYLCAWSWTGRSTDTQYFGPGTRLTVL.

The chain combines TRBV30 with TRBJ2-2; 7 nucleotides align to TRBD2. The germline V gene encodes CDR1 GTSNPN and CDR2 SVGIG (reference sequence). The CDR3 has 16 residues. J gave up 4 bases and V 0 bases, and 8 bases lay outside the gene matches. The CDR3: CAWSVPWGRGTGELFF. CDR3 coding DNA: TGTGCCTGGAGTGTACCCTGGGGGAGGGGCACCGGGGAGCTGTTTTTT.

V and J are TRBV9 and TRBJ2-5; D gene uncertain. With 0 bases removed from V and 0 bases from J, the gap between germline ends came to 12 bases. The germline V gene has CDR1 SGDLS and CDR2 YYNGEE. The CDR3 length is 16 residues. The CDR3 reads CASSVAVIGYQETQYF. Written as DNA, the CDR3 is TGTGCCAGCAGCGTAGCAGTCATCGGATACCAAGAGACCCAGTACTTC.

The chain is built from TRBV19 and TRBJ2-1, with D maybe TRBD1 (6 bases). Trimming pared 8 bases from V and 10 bases from J, leaving 12 bases between. Germline V gene data show CDR1 as LNHDA and CDR2 as SQIVND (reference sequence). There are 11 residues in the CDR3. The CDR3 region is CASWQGYEQFF. The CDR3 coding sequence is TGTGCCAGTTGGCAGGGGTACGAGCAGTTCTTC.

Turning to this clone: This same CDR3 is encoded by further DNA sequences in the sample. The chain couples TRBV7-9 to TRBJ2-1; 7 bases are shared with TRBD2. With V trimmed by 4 bases and J by 5 bases, 2 bases remained unmatched. The CDR3 consists of 13 residues. Per germline, CDR1 SEHNR and CDR2 FQNEAQ (reference sequence). The CDR3 sequence: CASSSTSDNEQFF. The CDR3 DNA is TGTGCCAGCAGCTCTACTAGCGACAATGAGCAGTTCTTC.

The chain couples TRBV7-9 to TRBJ2-1; D could derive from TRBD1 or TRBD2 (5 bases each). This CDR3 region has 15 residues. The V gene lost 4 bases and the J gene lost 5 bases, with 15 bases spanning the gap. Germline values: CDR1 SEHNR, CDR2 FQNEAQ (reference sequence). The CDR3 reads CASSSGTGTDNEQFF. CDR3 in DNA: TGTGCCAGCAGCTCAGGGACCGGAACAGACAATGAGCAGTTCTTC.

The genes are TRBV11-2 and TRBJ1-2; D might be TRBD1 (5 bases). The germline V gene encodes CDR1 SGHAT and CDR2 FQNNGV. V shed 6 bases and J shed 2 bases, with 13 bases lying between them. This CDR3 is built from 14 residues. CDR3 DNA: TGTGCCAGCAGTTGGGCCGGGGGGAACTATGGCTACACCTTC. As protein: CASSWAGGNYGYTF.

The chain has TRBV6-4 and TRBJ2-1; 7 positions match TRBD2. Germline CDR1 is MRHNA and CDR2 is SNTAGT. V lost 7 bases and J lost 2; bases outside the gene matches: 11. The CDR3 totals 16 residues. CDR3 region: CASTTELAHTYNEQFF. Written as DNA, the CDR3 is TGTGCCAGCACCACCGAACTAGCGCATACCTACAATGAGCAGTTCTTC.

The chain couples TRBV7-9 to TRBJ2-7, with TRBD1 as a possible D gene (6 bases). This CDR3 contains 13 residues. The germline gives CDR1 SEHNR, CDR2 FQNEAQ (reference sequence). V was pared by 6 bases and J by 5 bases, with 14 bases between. The CDR3 sequence: CASSLPQGNEQYF. The CDR3 bases are TGTGCCAGCAGTTTACCCCAGGGGAACGAGCAGTACTTC.